This TCR beta chain originates from a study of blood T cells in healthy people across ages (dated by TCRdb to about 2015). Broadly, across the study: Template switching captured roughly one uniquely barcoded TCR beta cDNA molecule per two T cells in model experiments. Using deep sequencing normalized with unique cDNA molecular identifiers, the study measured how TCR beta repertoire diversity changes with age. Donors were grouped into four age groups: young (average roughly 17 years), middle-aged (around 39), aged (around 60) and long-lived (approximately 75). To avoid experimental bias, donors of different ages were randomly spread across the sequencing lanes. For two donors (one aged 18 to 30 and one aged 80 or older), the study analyzed two additional independent replicas of 1 million unique cDNA reads from the same blood draw.

Library prep was done by 5' RACE. Sequenced on an Illumina HiSeq 2500. A second 7 to 11 cycle PCR used a sample-barcoded 5' primer and a J-beta primer mix. A unique molecular identifier was introduced onto each TCR beta cDNA molecule by a template-switch 5' adaptor carrying 12 random nucleotides. Each sample yielded at least 2.5 million CDR3-containing paired-end reads. All of the RNA was converted into first-strand cDNA using the Mint cDNA synthesis kit, with a TRBC-specific oligonucleotide serving as the primer. Following uracil-DNA glycosylase treatment, all cDNA underwent a first 18-cycle PCR with the universal primers M1SS and BC2_uni_R. The authors processed their data as follows. For normalization, 1 million high-quality reads were randomly selected from each sample, with every read carrying a distinct molecular identifier. Instead of being binned into consensus sequences, reads that shared molecular identifiers were thrown out. MiTCR, with a Q25 quality threshold and the strictest error-elimination algorithm, was used for CDR3 identification, clonotype clustering and error correction. Lower-bound total TCR beta diversity was estimated with a nonparametric unseen species model using Euler transformation. TCRdb ran its own pipeline on the public reads, namely fastp trimming at Q25 and MiXCR clone calling, and kept in-frame beta chains. Identical CDR3 proteins give one entry, which carries the most common genes and DNA. For this entry, the V and J calls and clone size follow TCRdb and not the study's own pipeline. The sample data list about 730,000 distinct CDR3 sequences, and about 40% of these were observed just once. Together, the top ten hold around a fifth of the sample.

Systemically healthy Caucasian individuals from Russia, over 30 in total and aged roughly 6 to 100 years, were included as donors. Roughly 10 milliliters of peripheral blood were collected from each donor into EDTA-treated Vacutainer tubes. PBMCs were isolated by Ficoll-Paque density-gradient centrifugation, with at least 6 million obtained per sample. Total RNA was extracted from PBMCs with Trizol reagent, with at least 6 micrograms obtained per sample. Naive CD45RAhigh/CD27high T cell percentages were measured by flow cytometry on a PBMC aliquot from every donor. V lost 5 bases and J lost 1 base; the stretch between them is 14 bases long. CDR1 and CDR2, looked up from the germline V gene (reference sequence), are SEHNR and FQNEAQ. Inclusive of the bounding cysteine and phenylalanine, the CDR3 is 15 residues long. CDR3 DNA is the only sequence kept; it has 45 bases, read in frame from the first base.

A remark on this clonotype: The clone's antigen remains unknown. No base quality values were provided; no much bigger clone lies one nucleotide off.

Broad study findings and their caveats: The CMV infection status of donors was not known, potentially confounding age-related changes in expanded clonotypes. Observed TCR beta diversity correlated strongly with the percentage of naive T cells measured by flow cytometry. The long-lived group showed more naive CD4+ T cells, fewer expanded clones and increased TCR diversity than the aged group, suggesting age selection. Total diversity estimates from one million sequenced T cells were considered lower bounds and underestimates. Because profiling used bulk unsorted PBMCs, naive and antigen-experienced compartments could not be compared conclusively. As age increased, observed TCR beta diversity per million T cells dropped in a roughly linear way, and a significant reduction was already evident by age roughly 36.

The sequence is built from TRBV7-9 and TRBJ1-1; matching of 6 bases hints at TRBD1 as the D gene. This receptor was identified in an older woman in good health. Sequencing was performed on blood. The DNA sequence follows: TGTGCCAGCAGCCCCTCCGGGACACAGAACACTGAAGCTTTCTTT. Its protein product is CASSPSGTQNTEAFF.